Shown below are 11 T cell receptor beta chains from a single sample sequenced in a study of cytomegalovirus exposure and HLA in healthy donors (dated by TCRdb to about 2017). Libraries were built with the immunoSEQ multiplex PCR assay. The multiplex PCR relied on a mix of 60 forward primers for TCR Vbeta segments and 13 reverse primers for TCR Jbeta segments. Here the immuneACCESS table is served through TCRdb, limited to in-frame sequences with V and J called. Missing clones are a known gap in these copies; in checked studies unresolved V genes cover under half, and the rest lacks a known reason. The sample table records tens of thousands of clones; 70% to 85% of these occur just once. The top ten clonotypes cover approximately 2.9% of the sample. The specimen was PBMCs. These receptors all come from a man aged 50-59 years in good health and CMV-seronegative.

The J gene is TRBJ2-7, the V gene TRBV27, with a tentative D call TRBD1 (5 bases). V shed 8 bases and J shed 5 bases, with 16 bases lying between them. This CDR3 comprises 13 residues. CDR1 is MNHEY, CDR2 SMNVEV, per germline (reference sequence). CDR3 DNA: TGTGCCAGCTCTCTGGGGTGGGGCGACGAGCAGTACTTC. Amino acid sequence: CASSLGWGDEQYF.

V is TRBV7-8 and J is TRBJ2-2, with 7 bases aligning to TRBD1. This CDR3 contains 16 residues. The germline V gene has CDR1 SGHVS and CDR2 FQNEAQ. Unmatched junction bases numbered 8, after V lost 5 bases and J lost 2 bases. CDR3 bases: TGTGCCAGCAGCGGAAGGGACAGACAAAACACCGGGGAGCTGTTTTTT. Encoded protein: CASSGRDRQNTGELFF. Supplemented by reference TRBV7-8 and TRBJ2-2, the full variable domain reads GAGVSQSPRYKVAKRGQDVALRCDPISGHVSLFWYQQALGQGPEFLTYFQNEAQLDKSGLPSDRFFAERPEGSVSTLKIQRTQQEDSAVYLCASSGRDRQNTGELFFGEGSRLTVL.

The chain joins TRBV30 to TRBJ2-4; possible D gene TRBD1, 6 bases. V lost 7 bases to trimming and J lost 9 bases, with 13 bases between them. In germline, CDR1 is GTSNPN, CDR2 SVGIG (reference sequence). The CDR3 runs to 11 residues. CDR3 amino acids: CAFRTVVIQYF. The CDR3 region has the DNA TGTGCCTTCCGGACAGTAGTCATTCAGTACTTC.

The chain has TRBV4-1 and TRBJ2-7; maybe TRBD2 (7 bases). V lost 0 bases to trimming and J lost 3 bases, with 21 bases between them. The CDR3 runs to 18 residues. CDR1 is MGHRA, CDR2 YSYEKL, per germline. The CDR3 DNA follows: TGCGCCAGCAGCCAAGACCACCTCGGTCGGGGGGCCTACTACGAGCAGTACTTC. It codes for CASSQDHLGRGAYYEQYF.

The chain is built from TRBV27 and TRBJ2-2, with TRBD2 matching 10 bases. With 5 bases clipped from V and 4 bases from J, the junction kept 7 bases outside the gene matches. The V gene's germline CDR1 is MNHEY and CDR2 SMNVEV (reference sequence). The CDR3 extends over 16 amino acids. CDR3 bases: TGTGCCAGCAGTGAAAGCGGGGGGGCGAGCACCGGGGAGCTGTTTTTT. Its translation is CASSESGGASTGELFF.

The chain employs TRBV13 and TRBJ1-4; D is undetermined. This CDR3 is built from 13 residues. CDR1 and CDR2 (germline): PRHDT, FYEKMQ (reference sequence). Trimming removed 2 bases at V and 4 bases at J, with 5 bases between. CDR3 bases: TGTGCCAGCAGCTTATGGCATAATGAAAAACTGTTTTTT. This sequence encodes CASSLWHNEKLFF.

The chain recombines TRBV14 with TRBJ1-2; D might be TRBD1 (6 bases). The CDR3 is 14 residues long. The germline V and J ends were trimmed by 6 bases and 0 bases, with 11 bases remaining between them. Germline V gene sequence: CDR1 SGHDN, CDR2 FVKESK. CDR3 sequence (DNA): TGTGCCAGCAGTCAGGACAGAGCTAACTATGGCTACACCTTC. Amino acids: CASSQDRANYGYTF.

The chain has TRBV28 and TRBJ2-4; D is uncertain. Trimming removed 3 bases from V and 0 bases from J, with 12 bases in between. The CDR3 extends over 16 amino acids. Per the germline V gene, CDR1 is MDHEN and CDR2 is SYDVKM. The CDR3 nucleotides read TGTGCCAGCAGTTTTAGCTTTTCTCTAGCCAAAAACATTCAGTACTTC. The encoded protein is CASSFSFSLAKNIQYF. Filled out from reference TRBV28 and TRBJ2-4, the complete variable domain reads DVKVTQSSRYLVKRTGEKVFLECVQDMDHENMFWYRQDPGLGLRLIYFSYDVKMKEKGDIPEGYSVSREKKERFSLILESASTNQTSMYLCASSFSFSLAKNIQYFGAGTRLSVL.

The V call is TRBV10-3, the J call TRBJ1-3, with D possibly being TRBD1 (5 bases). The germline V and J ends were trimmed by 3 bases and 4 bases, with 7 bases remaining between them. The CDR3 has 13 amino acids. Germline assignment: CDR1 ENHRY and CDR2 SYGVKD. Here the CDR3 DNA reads TGTGCCATCAGTGATGCAGGGGGAAACACCATATATTTT. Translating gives CAISDAGGNTIYF.

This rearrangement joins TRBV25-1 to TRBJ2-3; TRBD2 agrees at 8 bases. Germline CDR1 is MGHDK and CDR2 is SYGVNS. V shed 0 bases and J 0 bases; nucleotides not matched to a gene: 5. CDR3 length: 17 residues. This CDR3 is CASSEYKSGRSTDTQYF. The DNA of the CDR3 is TGTGCCAGCAGTGAATATAAGAGCGGGAGAAGCACAGATACGCAGTATTTT.

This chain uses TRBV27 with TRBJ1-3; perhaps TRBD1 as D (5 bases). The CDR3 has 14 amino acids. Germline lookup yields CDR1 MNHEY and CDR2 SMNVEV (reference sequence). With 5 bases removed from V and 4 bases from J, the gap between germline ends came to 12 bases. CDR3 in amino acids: CASSTGPSGNTIYF. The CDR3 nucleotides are TGTGCCAGCAGTACAGGTCCGTCAGGAAACACCATATATTTT.